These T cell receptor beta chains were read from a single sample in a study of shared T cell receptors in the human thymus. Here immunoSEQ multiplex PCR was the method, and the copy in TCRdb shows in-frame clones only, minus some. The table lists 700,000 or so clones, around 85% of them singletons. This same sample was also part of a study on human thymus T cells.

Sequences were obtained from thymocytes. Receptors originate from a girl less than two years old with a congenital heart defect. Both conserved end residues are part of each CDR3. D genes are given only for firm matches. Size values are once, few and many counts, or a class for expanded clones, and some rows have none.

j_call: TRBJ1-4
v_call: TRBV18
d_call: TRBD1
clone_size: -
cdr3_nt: TGTGCCAGCTCATTACTGACAGGGGGTAATGAAAAACTGTTTTTT
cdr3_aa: CASSLLTGGNEKLFF

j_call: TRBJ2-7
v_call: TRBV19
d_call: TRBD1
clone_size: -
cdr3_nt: TGTGCCAGTAGTATTGTATTAAGAGGGGAGGACAGGGGGTTCTACGAGCAGTACTTC
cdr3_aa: CASSIVLRGEDRGFYEQYF

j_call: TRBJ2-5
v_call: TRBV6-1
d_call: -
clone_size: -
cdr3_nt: TGTGCCAGCAGTGCCCGGGACACTCCAAGGGAGACCCAGTACTTC
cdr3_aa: CASSARDTPRETQYF

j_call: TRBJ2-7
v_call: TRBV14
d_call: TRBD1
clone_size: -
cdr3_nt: TGTGCCAGCAGCCAAGTAACCCGGGACAGGGGCTACGAGCAGTACTTC
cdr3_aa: CASSQVTRDRGYEQYF

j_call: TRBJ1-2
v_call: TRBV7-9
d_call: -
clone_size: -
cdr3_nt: TGTGCCAGCAGCTTAGGGAGGGGCGGTGGCTACACCTTC
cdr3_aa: CASSLGRGGGYTF

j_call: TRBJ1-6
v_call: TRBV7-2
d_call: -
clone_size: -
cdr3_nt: TGTGCCAGCAGCCCTCGACGGAGGAATTCACCCCTCCACTTT
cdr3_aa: CASSPRRRNSPLHF

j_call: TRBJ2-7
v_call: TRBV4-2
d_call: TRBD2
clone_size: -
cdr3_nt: TGTGCCAGCAGCCAAGGGGTTCTAGCGGGATCCTCCCACGAGCAGTACTTC
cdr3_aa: CASSQGVLAGSSHEQYF

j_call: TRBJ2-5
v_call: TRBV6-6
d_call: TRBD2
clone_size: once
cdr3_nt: TGTGCCAGCAGTCGGCCCGGGACTAGCGGAGAGACCCAGTACTTC
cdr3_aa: CASSRPGTSGETQYF

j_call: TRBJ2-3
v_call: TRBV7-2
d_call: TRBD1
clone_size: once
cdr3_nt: TGTGCCAGCAGCCCCCGGACAGGGACGAGCACAGATACGCAGTATTTT
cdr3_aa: CASSPRTGTSTDTQYF

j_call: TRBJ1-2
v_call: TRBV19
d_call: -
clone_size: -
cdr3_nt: TGTGCCAGTAGTATAGGAAGGGGGGGAAAAGGTGACTATGGCTACACCTTC
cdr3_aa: CASSIGRGGKGDYGYTF

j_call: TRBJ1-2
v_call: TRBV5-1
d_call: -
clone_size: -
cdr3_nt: TGCGCCAGCAGTCTGGGGGCAAGAGACTATGGCTACACCTTC
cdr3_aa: CASSLGARDYGYTF

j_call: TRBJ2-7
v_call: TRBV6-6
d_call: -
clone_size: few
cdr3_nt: TGTGCCAGCAGTTACTCGGCAGGGGATACCTACGAGCAGTACTTC
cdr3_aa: CASSYSAGDTYEQYF

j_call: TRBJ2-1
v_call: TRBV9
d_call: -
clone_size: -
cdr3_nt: TGTGCCAGCAGCGTTGGCAGCGACAATGAGCAGTTCTTC
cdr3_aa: CASSVGSDNEQFF

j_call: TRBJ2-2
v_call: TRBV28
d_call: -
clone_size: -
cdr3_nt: TGTGCCAGCAGAAAGTCCGGGACACCCGCCACCGGGGAGCTGTTTTTT
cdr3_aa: CASRKSGTPATGELFF

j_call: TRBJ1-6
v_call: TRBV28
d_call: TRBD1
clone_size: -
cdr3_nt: TGTGCCAGCAGTTTACCTCCGAAACTCAAGGGGGCGCCGAGCTCCTATAATTCACCCCTCCACTTT
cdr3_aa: CASSLPPKLKGAPSSYNSPLHF

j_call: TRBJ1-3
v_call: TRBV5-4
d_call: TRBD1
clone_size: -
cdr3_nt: TGTGCCAGCAGCTGGACAGGGGGCGTTCGGTCTGGAAACACCATATATTTT
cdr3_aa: CASSWTGGVRSGNTIYF

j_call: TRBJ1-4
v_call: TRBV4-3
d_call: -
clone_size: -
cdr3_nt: TGCGCCAGCAGCCAAGGGAGACCCGCTAATGAAAAACTGTTTTTT
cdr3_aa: CASSQGRPANEKLFF

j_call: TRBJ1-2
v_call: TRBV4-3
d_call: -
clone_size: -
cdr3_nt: TGCGCCAGCAGCCAAGATCCCCAGGGGTATGGCTACACCTTC
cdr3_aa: CASSQDPQGYGYTF

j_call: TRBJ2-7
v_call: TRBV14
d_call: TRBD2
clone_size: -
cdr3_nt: TGTGCCAGCAGCCAAGATTCGTCTAGCGGGGGGGGAGGGGAGCAGTACTTC
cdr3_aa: CASSQDSSSGGGGEQYF

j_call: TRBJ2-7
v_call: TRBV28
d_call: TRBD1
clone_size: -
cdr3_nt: TGTGCCAGCAGTATCGGACAGGGGAAAAAGGCCTACGAGCAGTACTTC
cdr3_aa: CASSIGQGKKAYEQYF

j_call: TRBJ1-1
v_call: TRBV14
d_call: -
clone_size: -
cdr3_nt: TGTGCCAGCAGCCAAGATACGGGAAACACTGAAGCTTTCTTT
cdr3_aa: CASSQDTGNTEAFF

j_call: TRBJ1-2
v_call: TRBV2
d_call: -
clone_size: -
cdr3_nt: TGTGCCAGCAGGCCCGGACAGCCCTATGGCTACACCTTC
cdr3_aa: CASRPGQPYGYTF

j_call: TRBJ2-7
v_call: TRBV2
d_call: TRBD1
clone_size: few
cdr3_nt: TGTGCCAGCAGTGATTTCGGGACAGGTATACCCTTTAACATAAACTCGACCTACGAGCAGTACTTC
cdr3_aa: CASSDFGTGIPFNINSTYEQYF

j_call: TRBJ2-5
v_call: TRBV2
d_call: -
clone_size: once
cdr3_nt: TGTGCCAGCAGGAGAAGGAGCGGGGAGACCCAGTACTTC
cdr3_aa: CASRRRSGETQYF

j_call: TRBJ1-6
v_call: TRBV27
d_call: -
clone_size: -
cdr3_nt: TGTGCCAGCAGTTTAATAGGTCGGGGGGCTCTTGGATCACCCCTCCACTTT
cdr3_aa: CASSLIGRGALGSPLHF

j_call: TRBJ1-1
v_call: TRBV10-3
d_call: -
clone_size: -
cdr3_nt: TGTGCCATCACCGCGGCCAGGACAGCGATGAACACTGAAGCTTTCTTT
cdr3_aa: CAITAARTAMNTEAFF

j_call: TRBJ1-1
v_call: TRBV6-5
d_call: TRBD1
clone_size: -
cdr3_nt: TGTGCCAGCAGTTACTCGGACAGGCTGAACACTGAAGCTTTCTTT
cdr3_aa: CASSYSDRLNTEAFF

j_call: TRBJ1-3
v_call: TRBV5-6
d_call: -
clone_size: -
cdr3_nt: TGTGCCAGCAGCCCCGGGACTGTTTTTGGAAACACCATATATTTT
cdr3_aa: CASSPGTVFGNTIYF

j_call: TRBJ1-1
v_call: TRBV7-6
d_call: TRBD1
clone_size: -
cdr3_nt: TGTGCCAGCAGCAGCGGGACAGGGGGAAAAGGAGCTTTCTTT
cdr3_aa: CASSSGTGGKGAFF

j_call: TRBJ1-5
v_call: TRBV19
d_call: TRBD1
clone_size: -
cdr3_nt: TGTGCCAGTAGCCCCACCGGGACAGGGGCGCGACAGCCCCAGCATTTT
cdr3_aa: CASSPTGTGARQPQHF

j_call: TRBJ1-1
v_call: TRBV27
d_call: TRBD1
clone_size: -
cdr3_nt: TGTGCCAGCAGTTTATGGACAGGGAGCCCCGGCCCCCAAGGAGCGAACACTGAAGCTTTCTTT
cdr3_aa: CASSLWTGSPGPQGANTEAFF

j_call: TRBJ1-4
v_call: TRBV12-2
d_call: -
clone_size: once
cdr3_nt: TGTGCAAGTCGCTTAGAAACAGGAGGGGGCATAAATGAAAAACTGTTTTTT
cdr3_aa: CASRLETGGGINEKLFF

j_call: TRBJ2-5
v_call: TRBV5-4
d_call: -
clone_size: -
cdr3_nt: TGTGCCAGCAGCTTGATCCCTGGGCTAAGAGAGACCCAGTACTTC
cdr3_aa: CASSLIPGLRETQYF

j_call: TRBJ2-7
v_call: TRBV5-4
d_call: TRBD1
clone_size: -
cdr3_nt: TGTGCCAGCAGTTGCTCGGGACAGGGGGGCAAAAACTACTACGAGCAGTACTTC
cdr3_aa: CASSCSGQGGKNYYEQYF

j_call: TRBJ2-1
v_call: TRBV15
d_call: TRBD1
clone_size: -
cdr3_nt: TGTGCCACCAGCACGACGTCAGGGGGACGCAACAATGAGCAGTTCTTC
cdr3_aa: CATSTTSGGRNNEQFF

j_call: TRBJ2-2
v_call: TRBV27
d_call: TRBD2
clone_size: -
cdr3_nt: TGTGCCAGCAGTCCCTCGGGACTAGCGGGGGACACCGGGGAGCTGTTTTTT
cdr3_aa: CASSPSGLAGDTGELFF

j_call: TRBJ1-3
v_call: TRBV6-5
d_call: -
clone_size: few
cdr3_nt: TGTGCCAGCAGTTACTGTCAGGGAGGAAACACCATATATTTT
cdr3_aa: CASSYCQGGNTIYF

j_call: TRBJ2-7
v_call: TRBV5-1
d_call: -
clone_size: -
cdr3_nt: TGCGCCAGCAGCTTGAGGGGATACGAGCAGTACTTC
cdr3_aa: CASSLRGYEQYF